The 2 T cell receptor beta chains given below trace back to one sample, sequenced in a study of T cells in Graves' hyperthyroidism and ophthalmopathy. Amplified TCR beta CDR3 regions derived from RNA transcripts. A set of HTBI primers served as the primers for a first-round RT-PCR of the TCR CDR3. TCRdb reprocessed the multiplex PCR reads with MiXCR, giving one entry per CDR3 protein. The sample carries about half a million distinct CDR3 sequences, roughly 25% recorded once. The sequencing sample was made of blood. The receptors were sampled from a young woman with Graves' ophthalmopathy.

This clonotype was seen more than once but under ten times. Here the CDR3 DNA reads TGTGCCAGCAGTATCGGACAGGGATATGGCTATGGCTACACCTTC. Amino acid sequence: CASSIGQGYGYGYTF. The gene calls are TRBV27 and TRBJ1-2, with 8 bases lining up with TRBD1. CDR1 is MNHEY and CDR2 is SMNVEV in the germline V gene (reference sequence). V shed 5 bases, J shed 4 bases, and the junction held 9 bases outside the gene matches. The CDR3 totals 15 residues.

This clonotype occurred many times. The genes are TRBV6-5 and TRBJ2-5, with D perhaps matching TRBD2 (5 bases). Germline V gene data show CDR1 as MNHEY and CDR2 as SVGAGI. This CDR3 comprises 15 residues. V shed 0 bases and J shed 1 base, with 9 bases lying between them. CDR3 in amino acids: CASSYSGALQETQYF. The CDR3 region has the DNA TGTGCCAGCAGTTACTCGGGAGCTCTCCAAGAGACCCAGTACTTC.